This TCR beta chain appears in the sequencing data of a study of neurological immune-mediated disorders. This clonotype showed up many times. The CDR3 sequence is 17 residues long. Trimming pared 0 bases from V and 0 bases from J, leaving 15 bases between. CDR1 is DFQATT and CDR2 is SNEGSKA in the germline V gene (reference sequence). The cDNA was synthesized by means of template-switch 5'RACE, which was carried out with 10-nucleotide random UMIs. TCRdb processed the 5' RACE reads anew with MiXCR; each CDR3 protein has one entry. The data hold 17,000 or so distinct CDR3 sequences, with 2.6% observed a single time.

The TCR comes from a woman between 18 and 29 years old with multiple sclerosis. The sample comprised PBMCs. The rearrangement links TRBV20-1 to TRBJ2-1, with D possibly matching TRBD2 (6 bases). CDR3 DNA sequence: TGCAGTGCTAGAGATACGGCGGGAACGAGCTCCTACAATGAGCAGTTCTTC. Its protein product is CSARDTAGTSSYNEQFF.